Presented here are 8 T cell receptor beta chains from one specimen sequenced in a study of shared clonotypes between healthy human individuals. Clones were read by immunoSEQ multiplex PCR, and TCRdb kept only the in-frame ones, dropping some. Seen here are 650,000 to 800,000 clones, 92% observed once, and the top ten hold approximately 24%. Selected positively for CCR7 and CD45RO-negative, naive CD8 cells excluded terminally differentiated effector memory CD45RA+ cells. Material: naive CD8+ T cells sorted from blood. Receptors were obtained from a man aged 25-45 years in good health.

V is TRBV7-9 and J is TRBJ1-1; weak D call: TRBD1 (5 bases). CDR1 SEHNR and CDR2 FQNEAQ come from the germline V gene (reference sequence). V lost 6 bases and J lost 1, with 9 bases in between. CDR3 length equals 13 residues. Here the CDR3 reads CASRTGTNTEAFF. The DNA for the CDR3 is TGTGCCAGCAGGACCGGGACGAACACTGAAGCTTTCTTT.

V and J are TRBV7-9 and TRBJ2-3; TRBD2 is a possible D gene (6 bases). Germline values: CDR1 SEHNR, CDR2 FQNEAQ (reference sequence). The CDR3 is 15 amino acids. V dropped 4 bases and J dropped 9 bases, with 20 bases sitting between them. This chain's CDR3 is CASSSPGEEPETQYF. CDR3 coding DNA: TGTGCCAGCAGCTCTCCCGGGGAGGAGCCTGAAACGCAGTATTTT.

The rearrangement joins TRBV2 to TRBJ2-5; D assignment may be TRBD1 or TRBD2 (5 bases each). V gave up 4 bases and J gave up 2 bases, with 11 bases separating them. This CDR3 contains 14 residues. Germline CDR1 SNHLY, CDR2 FYNNEI. As DNA, the CDR3 is TGTGCCAGCAGTGCCGGGGCACCTCAAGAGACCCAGTACTTC. Translation: CASSAGAPQETQYF.

The chain recombines TRBV5-4 with TRBJ1-1; tentatively, D is TRBD1 (5 bases). The CDR3 runs 15 residues. Germline values: CDR1 SGHNT, CDR2 YYREEE (reference sequence). The V gene lost 4 bases and the J gene lost 1 base, with 14 bases spanning the gap. The CDR3 nucleotides are TGTGCCAGCAGCGTTGTCGGGACCCCGAACACTGAAGCTTTCTTT. This sequence encodes CASSVVGTPNTEAFF.

This chain joins TRBV6-1 and TRBJ2-5; possibly TRBD1 for D (6 bases). CDR3 length: 12 residues. CDR1 and CDR2 (germline): MNHNS, SASEGT. V was clipped by 7 bases and J by 5 bases, with 11 bases between them. Here the CDR3 reads CASNRVGETQYF. The CDR3 nucleotides are TGTGCCAGCAACAGGGTAGGCGAGACCCAGTACTTC.

V usage is TRBV4-1 and J usage is TRBJ2-7; 10 bases are a match to TRBD2. V dropped 0 bases and J dropped 4; count of bases not matched to a gene: 18. This CDR3 is 20 amino acids long. Germline V gene lookup returns CDR1 MGHRA and CDR2 YSYEKL. CDR3 in amino acids: CASSQEFSTDWLAGVYEQYF. DNA of the CDR3: TGCGCCAGCAGCCAAGAGTTTAGTACAGACTGGCTAGCGGGAGTTTACGAGCAGTACTTC.

Worth noting for this clone: The same CDR3 arises from other DNA sequences in this sample as well. V gene TRBV5-1 combines with J gene TRBJ1-1; D not resolved. Trimming took off 5 bases at V and 0 bases at J, with 2 bases between the two ends. The CDR3 totals 11 residues. Germline CDR1 SGHRS, CDR2 YFSETQ. The CDR3 sequence: CASRMNTEAFF. The CDR3 region has the DNA TGCGCCAGCAGAATGAACACTGAAGCTTTCTTT.

The chain couples TRBV7-9 to TRBJ2-7; tentatively, D is TRBD1 or TRBD2 (5 bases each). The CDR3 totals 15 residues. Per germline, CDR1 SEHNR and CDR2 FQNEAQ (reference sequence). The germline V and J ends were trimmed by 4 bases and 0 bases, with 13 bases remaining between them. CDR3 sequence (DNA): TGTGCCAGCAGCTCCCGGGACGGAAGCTCCTACGAGCAGTACTTC. It specifies CASSSRDGSSYEQYF.